This T cell receptor (beta chain) was found in a study of shared clonotypes between healthy human individuals. Findings and caveats of the study: Generation probabilities were higher for clonotypes shared across all four sorted-subset donors than for unshared ones. Blood was the only sampled material, and tissue repertoires likely differ.

The CDR3 is 17 residues long. Germline V gene data show CDR1 as SGHRS and CDR2 as YFSETQ. V dropped 0 bases and J dropped 3 bases, with 18 bases sitting between them. A word on this clone: Its cognate antigen is unknown.

Assay execution took place at the deep level. Researchers divided each subset's genomic DNA evenly across several immunoSEQ plates. The data were produced by immunoSEQ multiplex PCR, yet TCRdb's version contains in-frame clones alone and is incomplete. The table lists a few hundred thousand clones, around nine tenths of them singletons, with 15% to 20% in the top ten. The receptor was isolated from a man younger than 35 in good health. The V gene is TRBV5-1, the J gene TRBJ1-1, with unresolved D. Sequencing used memory CD8+ T cells sorted from blood. Subset: CD45RO+ cells pooled with CCR7-negative TemRA cells. In DNA form, the CDR3 reads TGCGCCAGCAGCTTGGTTGGTGTGAGGGTCACGGACACTGAAGCTTTCTTT. This sequence encodes CASSLVGVRVTDTEAFF.